Each of the 4 T cell receptor beta chains below was sequenced from the same sample in a study of shared clonotypes between healthy human individuals. Method: immunoSEQ multiplex PCR; TCRdb's copy keeps in-frame clones and lacks some. Among 850,000 to 1,200,000 clones listed, approximately 68% were seen once. The sample was memory CD4+ T cells sorted from blood. As for subset: CD45RA-negative fraction. These receptors originate from a young man in good health.

The rearrangement joins TRBV5-8 to TRBJ1-6; D is ambiguous. CDR3 length equals 16 residues. V lost 4 bases and J lost 7, with 18 bases in between. CDR1 and CDR2 (germline): SGHTS, YDEGEE. The CDR3 DNA follows: TGTGCCAGCAGCCGAAGAACCCCAACCATGAATTCACCCCTCCACTTT. Amino acid sequence: CASSRRTPTMNSPLHF.

J is TRBJ1-1 and V is TRBV7-9; weak D call: TRBD1 (5 bases). From germline, CDR1 is SEHNR and CDR2 FQNEAQ (reference sequence). V was pared by 8 bases and J by 2 bases, with 15 bases between. There are 14 residues in the CDR3. The CDR3 reads CASGYRDRNTEAFF. In nucleotides, the CDR3 is TGTGCCAGCGGCTATAGGGACCGTAACACTGAAGCTTTCTTT.

The J gene is TRBJ2-5, the V gene TRBV29-1, with 7 bases fitting TRBD2. The DNA matches TRBJ2-7 better at its end, which makes the J call doubtful. Germline values: CDR1 SQVTM, CDR2 ANQGSEA. The CDR3 sequence is 13 residues long. The CDR3 nucleotides read TGCAGCGTTTACGAGGGAGGGCCCAGCGAGCAGTACTTC. Protein: CSVYEGGPSEQYF.

The rearrangement joins TRBV14 to TRBJ1-6, with D maybe TRBD1 (6 bases). V was clipped by 4 bases and J by 8 bases, with 18 bases between them. CDR1 and CDR2 (germline): SGHDN, FVKESK. This CDR3 spans 16 amino acids. The CDR3 loop is CASSRHPRGLDSPLHF. The CDR3 DNA is TGTGCCAGCAGCCGTCACCCCAGGGGATTGGATTCACCCCTCCACTTT.